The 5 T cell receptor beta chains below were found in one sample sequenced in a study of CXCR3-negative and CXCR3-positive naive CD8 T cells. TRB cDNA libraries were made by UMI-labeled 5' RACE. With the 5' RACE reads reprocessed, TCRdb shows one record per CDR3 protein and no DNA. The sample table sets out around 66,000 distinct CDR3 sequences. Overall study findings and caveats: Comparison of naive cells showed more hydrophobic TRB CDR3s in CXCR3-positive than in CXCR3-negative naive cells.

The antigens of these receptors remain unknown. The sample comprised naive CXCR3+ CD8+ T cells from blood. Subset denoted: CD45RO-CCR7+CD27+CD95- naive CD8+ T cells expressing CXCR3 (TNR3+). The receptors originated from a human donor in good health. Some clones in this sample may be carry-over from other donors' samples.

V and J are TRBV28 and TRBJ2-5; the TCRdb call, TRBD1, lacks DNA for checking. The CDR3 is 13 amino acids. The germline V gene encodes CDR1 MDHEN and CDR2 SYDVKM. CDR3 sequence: CASSLTGPETQYF.

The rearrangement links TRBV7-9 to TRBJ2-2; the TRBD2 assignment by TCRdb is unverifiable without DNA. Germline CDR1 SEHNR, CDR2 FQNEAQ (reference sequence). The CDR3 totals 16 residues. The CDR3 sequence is CASSFYRAANTGELFF.

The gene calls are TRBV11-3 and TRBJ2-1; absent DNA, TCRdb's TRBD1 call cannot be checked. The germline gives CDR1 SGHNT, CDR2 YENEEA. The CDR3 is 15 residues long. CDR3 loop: CASSLGGTTYNEQFF.

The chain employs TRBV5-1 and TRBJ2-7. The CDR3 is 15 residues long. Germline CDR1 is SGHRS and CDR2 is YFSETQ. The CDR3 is CASSLSQGNPYEQYF.

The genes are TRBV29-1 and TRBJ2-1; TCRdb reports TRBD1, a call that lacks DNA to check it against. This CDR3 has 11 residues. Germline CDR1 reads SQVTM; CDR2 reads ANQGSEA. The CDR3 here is CSLGTGGHQFF.